This record looks at one T cell receptor (beta chain) sequence and its context. As yet, its antigen is unknown. Primers for the PCR totalled 60 Vbeta and 13 Jbeta. Produced via immunoSEQ multiplex PCR; TCRdb's table is partial and in-frame only. The top ten hold about 10% of the sample, which has approximately 210,000 clones, about 80% seen once. This sample was taken from a study of cytomegalovirus exposure and HLA in healthy donors. The wider study: Among the roughly 400 donors who were genotyped, around 77% fell in the genetic ancestry cluster that is associated with self-reported Caucasian donors. Findings and limits, study-wide: In an earlier analysis, in approximately 570 donors, most V segments appeared productive either ~90% or ~30% of the time.

This CDR3 contains 14 residues. The material sequenced was PBMCs. The V call is TRBV21-1, the J call TRBJ2-7; the table's D call, TRBD1, has no DNA check behind it. TRBV21-1 constitutes a pseudogene. The receptor comes from a woman aged 45 to 65 in good health and CMV-seropositive. The CDR3 here is CASRLTGDFYEQYF. The CDR3 DNA reads TGTGCCAGCAGATTGACAGGGGATTTCTACGAGCAGTACTTC.